The clone carrying this T cell receptor beta chain was counted a single time. Its target is not known. With 60 Vbeta and 13 Jbeta primers, the PCR was carried out. Using immunoSEQ multiplex PCR, the repertoire was profiled, and TCRdb retains in-frame clones only, with some absent. The data hold roughly 100,000 clones, with 75% to 85% observed a single time. The data belong to a study of cytomegalovirus exposure and HLA in healthy donors. Findings and limits, study-wide: For most TCR sequences rarity was the rule, although some public TCRs occurred in many donors. The authors later found TCR association rates varying by HLA locus, with DRB1 most and HLA-C fewest.

From germline, CDR1 is SGHRS and CDR2 YFSETQ. V lost 0 bases to trimming and J lost 3 bases, with 9 bases between them. The CDR3 sequence is 15 residues long. The chain links TRBV5-1 to TRBJ2-2; tentative D call: TRBD2 (5 bases). The sample consisted of PBMCs. The sequence was collected from a middle-aged man in good health and CMV-seronegative. CDR3 in DNA: TGCGCCAGCAGCTTGGGTGACTACCACACCGGGGAGCTGTTTTTT. Translated: CASSLGDYHTGELFF.